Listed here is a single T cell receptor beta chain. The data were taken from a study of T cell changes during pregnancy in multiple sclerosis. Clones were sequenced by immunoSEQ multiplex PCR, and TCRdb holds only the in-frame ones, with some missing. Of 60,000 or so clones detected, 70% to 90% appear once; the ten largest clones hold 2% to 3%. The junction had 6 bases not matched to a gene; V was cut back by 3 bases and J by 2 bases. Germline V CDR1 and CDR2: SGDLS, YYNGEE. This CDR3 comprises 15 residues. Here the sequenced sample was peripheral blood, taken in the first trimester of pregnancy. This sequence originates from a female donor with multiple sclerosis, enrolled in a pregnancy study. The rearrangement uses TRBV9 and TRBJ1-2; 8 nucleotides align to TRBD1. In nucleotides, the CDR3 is TGTGCCAGCAGCGCAATGGACAGGGTGAACTATGGCTACACCTTC. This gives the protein CASSAMDRVNYGYTF.